The rows below give T cell receptor beta chains drawn from one sample of a study of T-cell reconstitution after alpha-beta-depleted transplantation in children. TCRdb analysed the PCR reads with MiXCR anew, one entry per CDR3 protein. This sample has about 980,000 distinct CDR3 sequences; roughly 29% occur once, and the top ten carry over 25%. The sequenced sample was PBMCs, mostly from graft donor cells, obtained 360 days after TCRalphabeta/CD19-depleted stem cell transplant. The receptors were gathered from a boy less than two years old who had a stem cell transplant for SCID, so the T cells may come from the graft donor. The conserved cysteine and the conserved F or W are not part of the CDR3 here. The order of the fields is V gene, CDR3 protein.

TRBV29-1	SVSQGYEQY
TRBV27	ASSFRGGATEAF
TRBV12-3/TRBV12-4	ASSQARQGVDIQY
TRBV6-4	ASRDSIAGGRNEQF
TRBV5-1	ASSSGIVGDYNEQF
TRBV20-1	SARVAGPTGELF
TRBV29-1	IVGAGNTGELF
TRBV5-1	ASRPTSGQETQY
TRBV12-3/TRBV12-4	ASSSGLAYNEQF
TRBV20-1	SARAGTSGAYEQY
TRBV6-6	ASSPSMGGGYT